This T cell receptor (beta chain) stems from a study of blood T cell repertoires in COVID-19. Study context: COVID-19 samples, acute and convalescent, were from the United States, Italy and Spain.

The CDR3 sequence is 15 residues long. After removal of 4 bases from V and 0 bases from J, the junction contained 1 base not matched to a gene. Germline V gene sequence: CDR1 MGHRA, CDR2 YSYEKL. TCRdb's table, derived via immunoSEQ multiplex PCR, lists solely in-frame clones and lacks some. The sample carries roughly 97,000 clones, about 80% recorded once. The sequence was obtained from a man between 65 and 85 years old with acute or convalescent COVID-19. This sequence joins TRBV4-1 and TRBJ2-2; the match to TRBD2 covers 8 bases. What was sequenced was peripheral blood. CDR3 nucleotide sequence: TGCGCCAGCAGCCTGCGGGGGGCGAACACCGGGGAGCTGTTTTTT. Translation: CASSLRGANTGELFF.